The sequence of this T cell receptor beta chain was determined in a study of early T cells in non-severe SARS-CoV-2 infection. The overall study: With bulk RNA from unsorted whole blood as input, sequencing yielded unpaired chains.

Trimming took off 4 bases at V and 7 bases at J, with 11 bases between the two ends. The CDR3 length is 13 residues. Per germline, CDR1 SQVTM and CDR2 ANQGSEA. TCRdb re-called the 5' RACE reads through MiXCR, storing one row per CDR3 protein. The table lists over 50,000 distinct CDR3 sequences, over 7% of them singletons. What was sequenced was whole blood. The chain combines TRBV29-1 with TRBJ1-6; D is uncertain. The receptor was derived from an adult who was a healthcare worker with PCR-confirmed SARS-CoV-2 infection or an uninfected control (not recorded which). CDR3 protein: CSVGRDKNSPLHF. In nucleotides, the CDR3 is TGCAGCGTTGGTAGAGACAAGAATTCACCCCTCCACTTT. The full variable domain, its missing parts supplied by reference TRBV29-1 and TRBJ1-6, is SAVISQKPSRDICQRGTSLTIQCQVDSQVTMMFWYRQQPGQSLTLIATANQGSEATYESGFVIDKFPISRPNLTFSTLTVSNMSPEDSSIYLCSVGRDKNSPLHFGNGTRLTVT.